The clone carrying this T cell receptor (beta chain) has more than one count but fewer than ten. Its target is not known. This entry is derived from a study of T cell repertoires in aging, cancer and after chemotherapy. Study overall: Donors were grouped into six age bands spanning 30 or younger through 70 or older. Whole-study results and caveats: In cancer patients, declining TCR diversity with age involved lost richness and lost evenness. Compared with age-matched healthy donors, untreated hematological or solid cancer patients showed higher blood TCR clonality.

Looked up from germline, CDR1 is MDHEN and CDR2 is SYDVKM. This CDR3 region has 17 residues. With 2 bases clipped from V and 4 bases from J, the junction kept 13 bases outside the gene matches. A mixed TRB-A/B primer pool amplified rearranged TRB by multiplex touch-down PCR. TCRdb redid the calling of the multiplex PCR reads with MiXCR, one entry per CDR3 protein. The table includes 9,100 or so distinct CDR3 sequences, 20% to 25% detected once. The template was genomic DNA from peripheral blood, not RNA. The chain employs TRBV28 and TRBJ1-2; TRBD1 aligns across 7 bases. The sample was blood. This clonotype was obtained from a human donor with a blood cancer. In DNA form, the CDR3 reads TGTGCCAGCAGTTTAGATACTCAGGCAGGGGGTATCTATGGCTACACCTTC. It translates to CASSLDTQAGGIYGYTF.